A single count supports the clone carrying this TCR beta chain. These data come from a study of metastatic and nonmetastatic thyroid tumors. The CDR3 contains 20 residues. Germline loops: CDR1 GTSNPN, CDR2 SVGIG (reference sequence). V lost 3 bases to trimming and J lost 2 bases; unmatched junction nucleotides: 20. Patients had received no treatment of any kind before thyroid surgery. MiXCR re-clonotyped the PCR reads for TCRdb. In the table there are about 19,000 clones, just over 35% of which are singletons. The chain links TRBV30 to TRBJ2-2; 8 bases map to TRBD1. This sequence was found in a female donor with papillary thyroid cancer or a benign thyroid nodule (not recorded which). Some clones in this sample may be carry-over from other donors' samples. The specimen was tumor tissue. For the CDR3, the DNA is TGTGCCTGGAGAGGACAGGGTGATTTACTTACGAGGTCCAACACCGGGGAGCTGTTTTTT. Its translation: CAWRGQGDLLTRSNTGELFF.